Below, 11 T cell receptor beta chains from the same sample are listed, as sequenced in a study of shared clonotypes between healthy human individuals. Generated by immunoSEQ multiplex PCR, the TCRdb table keeps only in-frame clones and is missing some. The sample includes about 490,000 clones, around 80% of them seen just once. Specimen: PBMCs. Receptors originate from a woman aged 40 to 50 in good health. Some clones in this sample may be carry-over from other donors' samples.

The chain joins TRBV7-9 to TRBJ1-2; D may be TRBD1 (5 bases). CDR1 SEHNR and CDR2 FQNEAQ come from the germline V gene (reference sequence). V lost 7 bases, J lost 3 bases, and 21 bases lay in between. The CDR3 length is 16 residues. CDR3 in amino acids: CASTPPVGEGDYGYTF. CDR3 nucleotides: TGTGCCAGCACCCCACCTGTGGGGGAGGGCGACTATGGCTACACCTTC.

The rearrangement uses TRBV14 and TRBJ1-1; 8 positions match TRBD1. The germline V gene encodes CDR1 SGHDN and CDR2 FVKESK. V shed 0 bases, J shed 2 bases, and the junction held 11 bases outside the gene matches. The CDR3 length is 18 residues. The CDR3 region is CASSQDRRGPGGNTEAFF. The CDR3 region has the DNA TGTGCCAGCAGCCAAGATAGGAGGGGCCCAGGGGGCAACACTGAAGCTTTCTTT.

This clone was detected once. Other nucleotide sequences from this sample produce the same CDR3. The V gene is TRBV6-6, the J gene TRBJ2-5; D gene uncertain. Germline CDR1 MNHNY, CDR2 SVGAGI (reference sequence). The CDR3 is 12 amino acids. The ends were cut back, 0 bases at V and 5 bases at J, with 4 bases in the middle. The CDR3 protein is CASSYSGETQYF. CDR3 coding DNA: TGTGCCAGCAGTTACTCCGGGGAGACCCAGTACTTC.

The genes are TRBV25-1 and TRBJ2-5, with D tentatively TRBD1 or TRBD2 (5 bases each). The length of the CDR3 is 17 residues. Per germline, CDR1 MGHDK and CDR2 SYGVNS. With 4 bases removed from V and 1 base from J, the gap between germline ends came to 19 bases. The chain's CDR3 is CASSGHPGPAIQETQYF. CDR3 in DNA: TGTGCCAGCAGTGGACATCCGGGACCTGCAATCCAAGAGACCCAGTACTTC.

This clone was observed a single time. The chain uses TRBV4-3 and TRBJ2-7; D is unclear. Trimming took off 0 bases at V and 2 bases at J, with 14 bases between the two ends. Germline V gene sequence: CDR1 LGHNA, CDR2 YSLEER. This CDR3 has 16 residues. Written as DNA, the CDR3 is TGCGCCAGCAGCCAAGATCTGCCCCGAGGTGCCTACGAGCAGTACTTC. Residues: CASSQDLPRGAYEQYF.

V and J are TRBV4-1 and TRBJ1-5; D remains ambiguous. V dropped 0 bases and J dropped 6 bases, with 12 bases sitting between them. The CDR3 contains 15 residues. Germline V gene data show CDR1 as MGHRA and CDR2 as YSYEKL. In DNA form, the CDR3 reads TGCGCCAGCAGCCAAGAGGGTCAGGTGGGTCAGCCCCAGCATTTT. It codes for CASSQEGQVGQPQHF.

V gene TRBV10-3 combines with J gene TRBJ2-3; D remains unclear. Trimming removed 0 bases from V and 2 bases from J, with 9 bases in between. Germline CDR1 is ENHRY and CDR2 is SYGVKD. The CDR3 is made up of 15 amino acids. This CDR3 is CAISESPETTDTQYF. Written as DNA, the CDR3 is TGTGCCATCAGTGAGTCCCCAGAAACCACAGATACGCAGTATTTT.

V usage is TRBV5-4 and J usage is TRBJ1-1; 8 bases map to TRBD1. The germline CDR1 and CDR2 sequences are SGHNT and YYREEE (reference sequence). V lost 2 bases and J lost 6; bases outside the gene matches: 9. The CDR3 extends over 15 amino acids. The CDR3 is CASSFQLQGAAEAFF. The DNA of the CDR3 is TGTGCCAGCAGCTTTCAACTTCAGGGGGCAGCTGAAGCTTTCTTT. The full variable domain, with the rest looked up from reference TRBV5-4 and TRBJ1-1, is ETGVTQSPTHLIKTRGQQVTLRCSSQSGHNTVSWYQQALGQGPQFIFQYYREEENGRGNFPPRFSGLQFPNYSSELNVNALELDDSALYLCASSFQLQGAAEAFFGQGTRLTVV.

This clone was recorded only once. This chain uses TRBV5-1 with TRBJ1-1, with D unresolved. Germline V gene lookup returns CDR1 SGHRS and CDR2 YFSETQ. V lost 2 bases, J lost 1 base, and 12 bases lay in between. The CDR3 is made up of 15 amino acids. Here the CDR3 DNA reads TGCGCCAGCAGCTTCGGGGATCGACCGAACACTGAAGCTTTCTTT. This sequence encodes CASSFGDRPNTEAFF.

The chain joins TRBV28 to TRBJ2-5, with 9 bases fitting TRBD2. J was trimmed by 5 bases and V by 0 bases; bases with no gene match: 16. CDR1 is MDHEN, CDR2 SYDVKM, per germline. This CDR3 region has 19 residues. The CDR3 nucleotides read TGTGCCAGCAGTTTATGGGGCGGGAGGGCCCCCGGTGGGGCGGAGACCCAGTACTTC. This translates into CASSLWGGRAPGGAETQYF.

The rearrangement links TRBV11-3 to TRBJ2-1, with TRBD1 as a possible D gene (5 bases). The CDR3 is 14 residues long. The V gene's germline CDR1 is SGHNT and CDR2 YENEEA. V shed 5 bases and J shed 7 bases, with 15 bases lying between them. CDR3 nucleotides: TGTGCCAGCAGCATCTCTACAGGTTTGAATGAGCAGTTCTTC. Its protein product is CASSISTGLNEQFF.